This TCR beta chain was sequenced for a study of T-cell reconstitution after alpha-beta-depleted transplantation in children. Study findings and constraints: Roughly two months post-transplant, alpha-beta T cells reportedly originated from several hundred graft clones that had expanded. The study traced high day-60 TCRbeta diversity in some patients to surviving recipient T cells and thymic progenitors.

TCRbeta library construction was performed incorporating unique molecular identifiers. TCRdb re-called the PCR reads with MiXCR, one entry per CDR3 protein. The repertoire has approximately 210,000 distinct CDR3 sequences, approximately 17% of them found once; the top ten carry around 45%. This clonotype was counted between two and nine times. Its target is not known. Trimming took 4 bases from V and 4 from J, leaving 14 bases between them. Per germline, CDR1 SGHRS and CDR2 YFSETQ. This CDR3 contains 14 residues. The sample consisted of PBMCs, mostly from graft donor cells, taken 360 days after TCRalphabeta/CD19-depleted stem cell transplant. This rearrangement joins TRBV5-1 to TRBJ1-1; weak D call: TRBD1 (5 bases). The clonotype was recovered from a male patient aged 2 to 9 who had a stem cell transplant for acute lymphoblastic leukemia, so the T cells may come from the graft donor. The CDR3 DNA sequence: TGCGCCAGCAGCGCTGGGACCCTGGGCACTGAAGCTTTCTTT. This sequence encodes CASSAGTLGTEAFF.